This note documents a single TCR beta chain sequence. Its antigen remains unidentified. The sample is drawn from a study of T-cell memory formation after mild COVID-19. Study-wide background: TCR clusters largely stayed donor specific. Study results and caveats: Unconfirmed was the SARS-CoV-2 specificity of second-wave clones that peaked on day 37. Whereas later expanders leaned CD4+, clones contracting day 15 to 85 showed a balanced CD4/CD8 makeup.

Constant-segment primers and 5'RACE yielded cDNA libraries for TCR alpha and TCR beta, each carrying sample barcodes and UMIs. One entry per CDR3 protein, called by TCRdb with MiXCR from the 5' RACE reads. Of about 190,000 distinct CDR3 sequences listed, roughly a fifth are singletons. Germline V gives CDR1 KGHDR, CDR2 SFDVKD. Trimming stripped 5 bases from V and 3 bases from J, with 7 bases between. There are 12 residues in the CDR3. The source is an adult woman who had mild COVID-19 (a few samples of this study predate the infection). Cell type and time point are not known. Material for sequencing was PBMCs or a T cell subset sorted from them (not recorded which). The chain uses TRBV24-1 and TRBJ2-7; tentatively, D is TRBD2 (6 bases). The CDR3 loop reads CATSAGDYEQYF. As DNA, the CDR3 is TGTGCCACCAGTGCGGGGGACTACGAGCAGTACTTC.